This T cell receptor (beta chain) was identified during a study of beta chain features in type 1 diabetes. At the level of the study: Healthy donors and patients showed comparable age, gender and cell yields.

On this clone itself: Its antigen is unknown.

Study outcomes and limitations: cDNA sequencing could over-represent cells with high TCR expression. In all four CD4+ subsets, TCRB CDR3 length was significantly, moderately reduced in type 1 diabetes.

This CDR3 comprises 16 residues. The V gene end was trimmed by 1 base and the J gene end by 0 bases; junction bases not matched to a gene: 0. Germline CDR1 and CDR2: MNHNY and SVGAGI (reference sequence). The authors reverse transcribed all of the isolated RNA, so sequencing captured expressed TCRB transcripts. Sequencing was performed with immunoSEQ multiplex PCR; in TCRdb, only in-frame clones are kept and a portion is missing. The data contain around 280,000 clones, over 14% of them seen just once; the ten biggest clones take up roughly 0.015%. The TCR comes from a man younger than 35 with type 1 diabetes. The sequenced sample consisted of naive CD4+ T cells from blood. This chain joins TRBV6-6 and TRBJ2-7, with 13 bases that match TRBD2. This CDR3 is CASSYWTSGSSYEQYF. CDR3 sequence (DNA): TGTGCCAGCAGTTACTGGACTAGCGGGAGCTCCTACGAGCAGTACTTC.